What follows are 27 T cell receptor beta chains derived from one specimen sequenced in a study of OX40 agonist ivuxolimab in advanced cancers. The table came from immunoSEQ multiplex PCR; TCRdb's copy has only in-frame clones and leaves some out. The table lists more than 65,000 clones, over 80% of them singletons. The sequencing used CD4+ or CD8+ T cells sorted from blood, collected in a trial of the OX40 agonist ivuxolimab. The receptors stem from an adult with an advanced solid tumor such as melanoma, head and neck, liver or kidney cancer.

The rearrangement joins TRBV15 to TRBJ1-2; 7 bases are a match to TRBD1. Germline lookup yields CDR1 LNHNV and CDR2 YYDKDF (reference sequence). Trimming cost V 3 bases and J 3 bases; bases outside gene matches: 10. This CDR3 spans 16 amino acids. CDR3 coding DNA: TGTGCCACCAGCAGTGTATCCGGGACAGCGGACTATGGCTACACCTTC. Amino acids: CATSSVSGTADYGYTF.

The chain uses TRBV4-2 and TRBJ2-3, with D uncertain. Per the germline V gene, CDR1 is LGHNA and CDR2 is YNFKEQ. This CDR3 is 14 amino acids long. Trimming removed 0 bases from V and 2 bases from J, with 6 bases in between. The CDR3: CASSQEEFTDTQYF. CDR3 bases: TGTGCCAGCAGCCAAGAAGAGTTCACAGATACGCAGTATTTT.

This chain links TRBV5-4 with TRBJ1-1, with D perhaps matching TRBD1 (5 bases). CDR3 length equals 14 residues. The V gene's germline CDR1 is SGHNT and CDR2 YYREEE (reference sequence). V shed 3 bases and J shed 5 bases, with 14 bases lying between them. The CDR3 DNA reads TGTGCCAGCAGCTGGGTCGCGGGGGGGACTGAAGCTTTCTTT. It specifies CASSWVAGGTEAFF.

The chain uses TRBV5-1 and TRBJ2-7; the D gene is possibly TRBD1 (7 bases). V dropped 0 bases and J dropped 6 bases, with 19 bases sitting between them. The CDR3 contains 16 residues. Germline values: CDR1 SGHRS, CDR2 YFSETQ. In DNA, the CDR3 is TGCGCCAGCAGCTTGGTTCCAGGGGGGATTGGGGCCGAGCAGTACTTC. Protein sequence: CASSLVPGGIGAEQYF.

The V call is TRBV7-3, the J call TRBJ2-5; TRBD1 agrees at 9 bases. CDR3 length: 14 amino acids. Germline trimming cut 0 bases from V and 6 bases from J; bases unmatched to any gene: 2. CDR1 is SGHTA and CDR2 is FQGTGA in the germline V gene. The chain's CDR3 is CASSLTGTGKTQYF. The CDR3 DNA reads TGTGCCAGCAGCTTAACGGGGACAGGGAAGACCCAGTACTTC.

This chain connects TRBV6-6 to TRBJ2-2; 8 positions match TRBD2. Germline values: CDR1 MNHNY, CDR2 SVGAGI (reference sequence). With 0 bases clipped from V and 5 bases from J, the junction kept 5 bases outside the gene matches. The CDR3 has 16 amino acids. This CDR3 reads CASSYSSGGWTGELFF. CDR3 coding DNA: TGTGCCAGCAGTTACTCGAGCGGGGGATGGACCGGGGAGCTGTTTTTT.

The chain employs TRBV7-8 and TRBJ1-2, with 9 bases aligning to TRBD1. V lost 2 bases and J lost 3; bases outside the gene matches: 1. Germline V lookup: CDR1 SGHVS, CDR2 FQNEAQ. The CDR3 extends over 14 amino acids. In DNA, the CDR3 is TGTGCCAGCAGCTTACGGACAGGGGACTATGGCTACACCTTC. Translation: CASSLRTGDYGYTF.

This sequence joins TRBV29-1 and TRBJ2-4; TRBD1 aligns across 12 bases. CDR3 size: 14 residues. CDR1 SQVTM and CDR2 ANQGSEA come from the germline V gene. Unmatched junction bases numbered 6, after V lost 7 bases and J lost 5 bases. The CDR3, as DNA: TGCAGCGGTTGGGACAGGGGGCTGGAAAACATTCAGTACTTC. Translating gives CSGWDRGLENIQYF.

The V and J genes are TRBV5-1 and TRBJ2-2; D gene ambiguous. Germline CDR1 and CDR2: SGHRS and YFSETQ. Trimming left V 4 bases short and J 4 bases short, with 14 bases between. There are 15 residues in the CDR3. The chain's CDR3 is CASSLPASSTGELFF. The CDR3, as DNA: TGCGCCAGCAGCCTTCCCGCCTCGAGCACCGGGGAGCTGTTTTTT.

This clone was picked up one time. This chain links TRBV27 with TRBJ2-3; D may be TRBD1 (5 bases). Per the germline V gene, CDR1 is MNHEY and CDR2 is SMNVEV (reference sequence). CDR3 length: 15 residues. Trimming took off 5 bases at V and 1 base at J, with 13 bases between the two ends. This CDR3 reads CASSTQDIRTDTQYF. CDR3 bases: TGTGCCAGCAGTACCCAGGACATCCGCACAGATACGCAGTATTTT.

The chain employs TRBV4-3 and TRBJ2-1, with 9 bases lining up with TRBD2. CDR1 LGHNA and CDR2 YSLEER come from the germline V gene. The CDR3 contains 16 residues. V lost 3 bases, J lost 4 bases, and 7 bases stayed unmatched. CDR3 nucleotides: TGCGCCAGCAGCCATTCCGAGACTAGCGGATACAATGAGCAGTTCTTC. Translated, it gives CASSHSETSGYNEQFF.

The rearrangement uses TRBV27 and TRBJ2-7; no reliable D call. Germline loops: CDR1 MNHEY, CDR2 SMNVEV (reference sequence). Trimming pared 5 bases from V and 4 bases from J, leaving 18 bases between. This CDR3 spans 15 amino acids. The CDR3 here is CASSLRYPLDYEQYF. In DNA form, the CDR3 reads TGTGCCAGCAGTCTCCGGTACCCCCTTGATTACGAGCAGTACTTC.

V gene TRBV4-2 combines with J gene TRBJ1-1; no clear D gene. Germline-derived CDR1 and CDR2 are LGHNA and YNFKEQ. V dropped 2 bases and J dropped 5 bases, with 18 bases sitting between them. The CDR3 length is 16 residues. The CDR3: CASSQQSGELGTEAFF. As DNA, the CDR3 is TGTGCCAGCAGCCAACAATCCGGGGAGTTGGGTACTGAAGCTTTCTTT.

The J gene is TRBJ2-7, the V gene TRBV27; no firm D call. This CDR3 region has 16 residues. The ends were cut back, 2 bases at V and 3 bases at J, with 17 bases in the middle. The germline V gene has CDR1 MNHEY and CDR2 SMNVEV (reference sequence). The CDR3 is CASSLTAPPAFYEQYF. The CDR3 bases are TGTGCCAGCAGTTTAACTGCCCCGCCAGCGTTCTACGAGCAGTACTTC.

This clone has just one count. The V and J genes are TRBV19 and TRBJ2-5; perhaps TRBD1 as D (6 bases). The CDR3 runs to 14 residues. Trimming took off 5 bases at V and 2 bases at J, with 12 bases between the two ends. Germline V gene sequence: CDR1 LNHDA, CDR2 SQIVND (reference sequence). The CDR3 coding sequence is TGTGCCAGTAGTCCCGGGACAATACAAGAGACCCAGTACTTC. Amino acids: CASSPGTIQETQYF.

The rearrangement uses TRBV19 and TRBJ1-2; 10 bases match TRBD1. The CDR3 extends over 14 amino acids. Trimming at V came to 5 bases and at J to 4 bases, leaving 4 bases not matched to a gene. Looked up from germline, CDR1 is LNHDA and CDR2 is SQIVND (reference sequence). The CDR3 loop is CASSPGTGAYGYTF. The CDR3 DNA follows: TGTGCCAGTAGTCCCGGGACAGGGGCCTATGGCTACACCTTC.

The chain uses TRBV19 and TRBJ2-7, with 8 bases that match TRBD2. V was pared by 0 bases and J by 4 bases, with 2 bases of the junction left unmatched. The CDR3 consists of 14 residues. Germline-derived CDR1 and CDR2 are LNHDA and SQIVND (reference sequence). DNA for the CDR3: TGTGCCAGTAGTATAGACGGGGGGGCTTACGAGCAGTACTTC. Protein product: CASSIDGGAYEQYF.

The CDR3 region has the DNA TGTGCCAGCAGCTGCGTCCGGGACAGGGGCCTTTCCTCCTATAATTCACCCCTCCACTTT. This codes for CASSCVRDRGLSSYNSPLHF. The V gene is TRBV11-3, the J gene TRBJ1-6, with TRBD1 matching over 10 bases. Germline CDR1 SGHNT, CDR2 YENEEA. The CDR3 covers 20 residues. The junction had 12 bases not matched to a gene; V was cut back by 4 bases and J by 0 bases.

The chain carries TRBV4-1 and TRBJ1-2; a weak D match, TRBD1 (5 bases). The germline V and J ends were trimmed by 1 base and 0 bases, with 12 bases remaining between them. Per germline, CDR1 MGHRA and CDR2 YSYEKL. The CDR3 totals 16 residues. CDR3: CASSQVGGDSNYGYTF. Written as DNA, the CDR3 is TGCGCCAGCAGCCAAGTCGGAGGGGATTCTAACTATGGCTACACCTTC.

V and J are TRBV10-1 and TRBJ2-2, with 16 bases identical to TRBD2. The CDR3 is made up of 18 amino acids. Germline assignment: CDR1 WNHNN and CDR2 SYGVQD (reference sequence). J gave up 7 bases and V 5 bases, and 10 bases lay outside the gene matches. CDR3 nucleotide sequence: TGCGCCAGCAGTCCCGGGACTAGCGGGGGGGCCTTCATCGGGGAGCTGTTTTTT. Translating it yields CASSPGTSGGAFIGELFF.

The chain couples TRBV21-1 to TRBJ2-7; TRBD1, the table's D call, was not compared with the DNA. TRBV21-1 is reported as a pseudogene. CDR3 length: 15 amino acids. CDR3 coding DNA: TGTGCCAGCAGCGCCCGGGACAGGGTGACCTACGAGCAGTACTTC. Its protein is CASSARDRVTYEQYF.

The V call is TRBV5-1, the J call TRBJ2-5; TRBD1 or TRBD2 may be the D gene (5 bases each). The germline CDR1 and CDR2 sequences are SGHRS and YFSETQ. This CDR3 has 20 amino acids. Trimming removed 0 bases at V and 5 bases at J, with 29 bases between. The DNA of the CDR3 is TGCGCCAGCAGCTTGGCCTACCCAGCACTGGGACCAGAGGGCAGGGAGACCCAGTACTTC. It encodes CASSLAYPALGPEGRETQYF.

The chain employs TRBV10-3 and TRBJ2-7; the D is unclear. The V gene lost 0 bases and the J gene lost 3 bases, with 9 bases spanning the gap. This CDR3 has 14 residues. Per the germline V gene, CDR1 is ENHRY and CDR2 is SYGVKD. CDR3 in amino acids: CAISESSVHYEQYF. In DNA, the CDR3 is TGTGCCATCAGTGAGTCATCCGTTCACTACGAGCAGTACTTC.

The V call is TRBV6-5, the J call TRBJ2-1; unclear D gene. The CDR3 spans 12 residues. CDR1 is MNHEY, CDR2 SVGAGI, per germline. Trimming left V 0 bases short and J 10 bases short, with 7 bases between. CDR3 sequence: CASSYSGGEQFF. The CDR3 bases are TGTGCCAGCAGTTACTCGGGTGGGGAGCAGTTCTTC.

The chain links TRBV28 to TRBJ1-4; 11 nucleotides match TRBD1. Germline lookup yields CDR1 MDHEN and CDR2 SYDVKM. V shed 4 bases, J shed 8 bases, and the junction held 6 bases outside the gene matches. The CDR3 sequence is 15 residues long. Written as DNA, the CDR3 is TGTGCCAGCAGTTCCCAAGGGACAGGGGGGGAAAAACTGTTTTTT. As protein: CASSSQGTGGEKLFF. Filled out from reference TRBV28 and TRBJ1-4, the complete variable domain reads DVKVTQSSRYLVKRTGEKVFLECVQDMDHENMFWYRQDPGLGLRLIYFSYDVKMKEKGDIPEGYSVSREKKERFSLILESASTNQTSMYLCASSSQGTGGEKLFFGSGTQLSVL.

This chain links TRBV11-2 with TRBJ2-1; D might be TRBD1 or TRBD2, each matching 7 bases. The CDR3 sequence is 16 residues long. V gave up 5 bases and J gave up 7 bases, with 21 bases separating them. Germline values: CDR1 SGHAT, CDR2 FQNNGV. The CDR3 nucleotides are TGTGCCAGCAGCACTCGACAGGGACTATATACAAATGAGCAGTTCTTC. It encodes CASSTRQGLYTNEQFF.

This chain joins TRBV7-6 and TRBJ1-5, with D possibly matching TRBD1 (5 bases). V shed 1 base and J shed 7 bases, with 11 bases lying between them. Germline CDR1 SGHVS, CDR2 FNYEAQ. The CDR3 extends over 14 amino acids. The DNA for the CDR3 is TGTGCCAGCAGCTTAGGCCAGGGAGAGCAGCCCCAGCATTTT. Protein: CASSLGQGEQPQHF.